This TCR beta chain was obtained from a study of T cell responses to AZD1222 COVID-19 vaccine. V trimming: 1 base; J trimming: 6 bases; junction bases outside the gene matches: 3. Per germline, CDR1 MNHEY and CDR2 SVGEGT. The CDR3 contains 15 residues. This clone occurred once. Assay: immunoSEQ multiplex PCR; the TCRdb copy retains only in-frame clones and omits some. This table holds approximately 120,000 clones, less than 95% found once. The source material was peripheral blood, sampled on day 0 of AZD1222 vaccination. This clonotype originated in an adult in good health. The gene calls are TRBV6-2 or TRBV6-3 and TRBJ1-5; TRBD1 agrees at 10 bases. The chain's CDR3 is CASSYLDRGSQPQHF. In nucleotides, the CDR3 is TGTGCCAGCAGTTACTTGGACAGGGGGAGTCAGCCCCAGCATTTT.